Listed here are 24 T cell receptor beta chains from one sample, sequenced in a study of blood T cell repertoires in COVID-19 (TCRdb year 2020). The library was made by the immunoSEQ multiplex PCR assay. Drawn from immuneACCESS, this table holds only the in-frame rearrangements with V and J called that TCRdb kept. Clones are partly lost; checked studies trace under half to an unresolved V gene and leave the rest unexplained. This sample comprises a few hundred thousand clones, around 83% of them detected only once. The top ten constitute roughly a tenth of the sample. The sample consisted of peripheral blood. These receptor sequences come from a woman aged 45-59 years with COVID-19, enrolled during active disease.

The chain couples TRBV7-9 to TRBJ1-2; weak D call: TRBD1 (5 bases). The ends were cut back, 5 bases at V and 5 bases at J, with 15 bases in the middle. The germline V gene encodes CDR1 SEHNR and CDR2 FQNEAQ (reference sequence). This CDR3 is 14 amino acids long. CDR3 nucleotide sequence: TGTGCCAGCAGCGGAAAAGGGGCGGGATATGGCTACACCTTC. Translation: CASSGKGAGYGYTF.

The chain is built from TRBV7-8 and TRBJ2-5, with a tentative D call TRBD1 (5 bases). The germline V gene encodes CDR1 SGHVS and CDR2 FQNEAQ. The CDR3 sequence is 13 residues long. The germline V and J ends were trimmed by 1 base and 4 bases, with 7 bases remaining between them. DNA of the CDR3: TGTGCCAGCAGCTTAGGCAGGGCAGAGACCCAGTACTTC. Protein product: CASSLGRAETQYF.

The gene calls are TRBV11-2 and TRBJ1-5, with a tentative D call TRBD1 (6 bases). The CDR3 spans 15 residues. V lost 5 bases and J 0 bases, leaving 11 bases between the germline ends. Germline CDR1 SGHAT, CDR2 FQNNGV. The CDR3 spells CASSPMTGSNQPQHF. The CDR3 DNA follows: TGTGCCAGCAGCCCCATGACAGGTAGCAATCAGCCCCAGCATTTT.

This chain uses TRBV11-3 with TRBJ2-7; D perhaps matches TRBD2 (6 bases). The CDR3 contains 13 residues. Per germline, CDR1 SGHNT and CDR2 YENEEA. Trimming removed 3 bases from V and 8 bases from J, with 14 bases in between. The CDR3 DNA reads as TGTGCCAGCAGCTTGGGCGGGGTTGAGAAGCAGTACTTC. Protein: CASSLGGVEKQYF.

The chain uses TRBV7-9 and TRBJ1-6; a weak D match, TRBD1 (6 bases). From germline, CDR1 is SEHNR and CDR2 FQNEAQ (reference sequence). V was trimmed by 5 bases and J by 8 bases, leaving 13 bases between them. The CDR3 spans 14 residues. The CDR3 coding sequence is TGTGCCAGCAGCCAACAGGGAAGGGATTCACCCCTCCACTTT. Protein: CASSQQGRDSPLHF.

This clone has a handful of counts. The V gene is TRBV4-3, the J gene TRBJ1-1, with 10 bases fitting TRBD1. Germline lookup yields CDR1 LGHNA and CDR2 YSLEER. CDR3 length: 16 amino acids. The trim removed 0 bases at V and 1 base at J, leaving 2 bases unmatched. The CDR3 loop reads CASSQDWDRGNTEAFF. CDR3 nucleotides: TGCGCCAGCAGCCAAGATTGGGACAGGGGGAACACTGAAGCTTTCTTT.

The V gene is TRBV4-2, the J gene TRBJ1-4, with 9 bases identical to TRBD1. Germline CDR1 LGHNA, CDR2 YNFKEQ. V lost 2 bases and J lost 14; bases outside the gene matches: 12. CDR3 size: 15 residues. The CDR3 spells CASSQLGTGSVGLFF. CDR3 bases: TGTGCCAGCAGCCAACTCGGGACAGGGAGTGTAGGTCTGTTTTTT.

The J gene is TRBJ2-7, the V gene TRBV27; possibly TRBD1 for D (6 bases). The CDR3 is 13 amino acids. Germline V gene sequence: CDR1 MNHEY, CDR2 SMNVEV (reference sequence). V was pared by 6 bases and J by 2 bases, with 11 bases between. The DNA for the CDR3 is TGTGCCAGCAGCAGGGGTCGTACCTACGAGCAGTACTTC. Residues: CASSRGRTYEQYF.

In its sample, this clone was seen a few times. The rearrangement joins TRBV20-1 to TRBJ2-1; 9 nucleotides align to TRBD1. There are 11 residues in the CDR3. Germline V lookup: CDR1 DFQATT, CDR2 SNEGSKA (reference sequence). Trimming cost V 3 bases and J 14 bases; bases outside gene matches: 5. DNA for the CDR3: TGCAGTGCTAGGATCGGGGACAGGGAGTTCTTC. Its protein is CSARIGDREFF.

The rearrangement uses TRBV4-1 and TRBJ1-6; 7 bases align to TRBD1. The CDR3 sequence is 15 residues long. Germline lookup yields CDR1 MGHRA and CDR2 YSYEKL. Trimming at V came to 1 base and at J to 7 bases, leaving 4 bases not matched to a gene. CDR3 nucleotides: TGCGCCAGCAGCCAAGTGGGGACAGAGAATTCACCCCTCCACTTT. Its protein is CASSQVGTENSPLHF.

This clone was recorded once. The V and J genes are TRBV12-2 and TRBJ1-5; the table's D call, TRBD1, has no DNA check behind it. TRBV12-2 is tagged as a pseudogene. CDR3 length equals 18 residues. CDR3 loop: CASRLARPQEYSNQPQHF. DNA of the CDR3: TGTGCAAGTCGCTTAGCCCGCCCCCAGGAATATAGCAATCAGCCCCAGCATTTT.

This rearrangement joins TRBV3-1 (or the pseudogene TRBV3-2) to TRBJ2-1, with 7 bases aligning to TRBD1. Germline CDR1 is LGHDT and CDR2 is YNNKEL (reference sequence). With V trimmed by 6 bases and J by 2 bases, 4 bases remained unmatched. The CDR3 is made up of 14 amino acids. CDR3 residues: CASRGQGAYNEQFF. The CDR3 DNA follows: TGTGCCAGCAGGGGGCAGGGGGCCTACAATGAGCAGTTCTTC.

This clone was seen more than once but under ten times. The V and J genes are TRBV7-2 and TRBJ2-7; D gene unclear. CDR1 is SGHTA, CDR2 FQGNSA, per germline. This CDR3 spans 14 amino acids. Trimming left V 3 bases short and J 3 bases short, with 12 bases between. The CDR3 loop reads CASSFIQSNYEQYF. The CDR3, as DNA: TGTGCCAGCAGCTTCATACAGTCGAACTACGAGCAGTACTTC.

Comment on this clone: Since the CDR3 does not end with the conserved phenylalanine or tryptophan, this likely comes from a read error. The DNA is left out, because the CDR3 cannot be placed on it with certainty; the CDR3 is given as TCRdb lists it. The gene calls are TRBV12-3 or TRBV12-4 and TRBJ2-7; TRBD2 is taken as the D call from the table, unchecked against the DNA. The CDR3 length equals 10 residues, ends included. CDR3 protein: CASTVPRTFL.

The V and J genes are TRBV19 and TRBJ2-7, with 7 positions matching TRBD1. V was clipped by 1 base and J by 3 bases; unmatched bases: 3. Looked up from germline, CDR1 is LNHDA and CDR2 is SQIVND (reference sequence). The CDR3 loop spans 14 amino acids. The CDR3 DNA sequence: TGTGCCAGTAGTATAGGCAGGGGGAACTACGAGCAGTACTTC. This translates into CASSIGRGNYEQYF.

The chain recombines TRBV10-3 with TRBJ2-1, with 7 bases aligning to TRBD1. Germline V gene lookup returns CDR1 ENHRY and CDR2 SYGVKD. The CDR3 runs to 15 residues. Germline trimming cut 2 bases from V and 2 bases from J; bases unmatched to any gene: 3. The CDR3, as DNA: TGTGCCATCAGTGAGAGACAGGGCACCTACAATGAGCAGTTCTTC. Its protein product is CAISERQGTYNEQFF.

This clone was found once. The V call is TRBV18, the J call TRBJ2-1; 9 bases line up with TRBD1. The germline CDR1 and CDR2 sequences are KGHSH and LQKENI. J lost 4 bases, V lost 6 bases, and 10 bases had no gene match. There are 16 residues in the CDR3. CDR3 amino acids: CASSGTGKFLYNEQFF. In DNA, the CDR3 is TGTGCCAGCTCCGGGACAGGGAAGTTCCTTTACAATGAGCAGTTCTTC.

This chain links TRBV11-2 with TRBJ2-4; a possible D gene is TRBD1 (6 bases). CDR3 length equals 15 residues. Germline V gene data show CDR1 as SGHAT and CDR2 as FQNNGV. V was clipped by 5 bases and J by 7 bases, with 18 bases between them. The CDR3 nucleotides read TGTGCCAGCAGCCCAGTCCCTGGAAGGGGGAACATTCAGTACTTC. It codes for CASSPVPGRGNIQYF.

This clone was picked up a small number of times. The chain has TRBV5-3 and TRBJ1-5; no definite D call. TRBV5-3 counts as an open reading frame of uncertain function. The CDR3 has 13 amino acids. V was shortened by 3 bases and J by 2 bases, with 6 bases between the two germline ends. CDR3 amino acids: CARSWQGNQPQHF. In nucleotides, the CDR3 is TGTGCCAGAAGCTGGCAGGGCAATCAGCCCCAGCATTTT.

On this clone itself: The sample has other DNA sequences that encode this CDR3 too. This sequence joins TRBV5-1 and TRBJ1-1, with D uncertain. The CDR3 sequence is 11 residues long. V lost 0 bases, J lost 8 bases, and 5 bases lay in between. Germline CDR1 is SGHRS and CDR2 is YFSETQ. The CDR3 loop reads CASSLGGEAFF. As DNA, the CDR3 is TGCGCCAGCAGCTTGGGAGGGGAAGCTTTCTTT.

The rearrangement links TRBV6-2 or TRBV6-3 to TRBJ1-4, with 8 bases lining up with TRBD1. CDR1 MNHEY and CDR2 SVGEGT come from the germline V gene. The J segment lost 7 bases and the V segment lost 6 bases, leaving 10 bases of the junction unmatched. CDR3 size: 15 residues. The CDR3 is CASSQPGGVGEKLFF. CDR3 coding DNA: TGTGCCAGCAGCCAACCAGGGGGCGTGGGTGAAAAACTGTTTTTT.

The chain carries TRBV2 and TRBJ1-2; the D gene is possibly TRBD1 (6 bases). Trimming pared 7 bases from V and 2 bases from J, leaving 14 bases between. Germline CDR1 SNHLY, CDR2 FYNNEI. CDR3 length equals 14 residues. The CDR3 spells CASTPTGPNYGYTF. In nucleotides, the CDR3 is TGTGCCAGCACCCCGACAGGCCCAAACTATGGCTACACCTTC.

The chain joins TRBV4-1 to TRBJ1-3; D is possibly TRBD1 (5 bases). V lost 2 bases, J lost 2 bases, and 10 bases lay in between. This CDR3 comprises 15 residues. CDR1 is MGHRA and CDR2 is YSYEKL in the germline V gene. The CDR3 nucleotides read TGCGCCAGCAGCCAAAGGGAAGGGGCTGGAAACACCATATATTTT. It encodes CASSQREGAGNTIYF.

The CDR3 DNA follows: TGTGCCAGCAGCCAGACTGGCCATGAGCAGTTCTTC. This gives the protein CASSQTGHEQFF. The chain has TRBV13 and TRBJ2-1; no clear D gene. The V end lost 5 bases, the J end lost 8 bases, and 10 bases lay between the germline ends. Germline V gene sequence: CDR1 PRHDT, CDR2 FYEKMQ (reference sequence). This CDR3 is built from 12 residues.